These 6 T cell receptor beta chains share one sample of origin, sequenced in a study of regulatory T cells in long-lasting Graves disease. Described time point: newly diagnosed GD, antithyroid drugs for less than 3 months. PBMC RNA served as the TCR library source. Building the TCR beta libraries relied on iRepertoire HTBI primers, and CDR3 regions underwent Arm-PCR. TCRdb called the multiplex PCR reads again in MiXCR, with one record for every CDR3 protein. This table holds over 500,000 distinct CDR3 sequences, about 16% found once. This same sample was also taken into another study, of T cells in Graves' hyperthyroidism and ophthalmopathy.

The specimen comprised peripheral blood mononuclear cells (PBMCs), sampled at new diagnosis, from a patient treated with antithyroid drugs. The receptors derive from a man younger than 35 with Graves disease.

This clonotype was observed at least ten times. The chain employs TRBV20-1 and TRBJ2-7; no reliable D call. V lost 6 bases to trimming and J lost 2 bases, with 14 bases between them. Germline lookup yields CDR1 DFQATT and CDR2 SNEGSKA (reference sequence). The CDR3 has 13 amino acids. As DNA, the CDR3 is TGCAGTGCCCGGTTCGGGTCAACCTACGAGCAGTACTTC. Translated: CSARFGSTYEQYF.

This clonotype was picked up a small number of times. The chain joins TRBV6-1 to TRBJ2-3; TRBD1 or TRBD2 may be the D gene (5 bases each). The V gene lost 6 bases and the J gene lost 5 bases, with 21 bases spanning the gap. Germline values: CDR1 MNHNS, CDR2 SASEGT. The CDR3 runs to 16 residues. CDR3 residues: CASSPPVQRGGDTQYF. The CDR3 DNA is TGTGCCAGCAGCCCTCCGGTTCAGCGTGGGGGAGATACGCAGTATTTT.

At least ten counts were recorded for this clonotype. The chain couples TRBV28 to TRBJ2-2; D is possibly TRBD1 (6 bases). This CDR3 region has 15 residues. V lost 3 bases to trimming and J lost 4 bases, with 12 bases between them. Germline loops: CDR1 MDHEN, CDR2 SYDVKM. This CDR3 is CASSLRTAATGELFF. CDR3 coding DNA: TGTGCCAGCAGTTTGAGGACAGCTGCCACCGGGGAGCTGTTTTTT.

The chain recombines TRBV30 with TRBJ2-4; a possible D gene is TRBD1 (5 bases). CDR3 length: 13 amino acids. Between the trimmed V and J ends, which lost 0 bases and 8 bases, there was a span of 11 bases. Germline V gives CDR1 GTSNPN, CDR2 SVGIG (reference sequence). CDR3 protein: CAWSVLRADIQYF. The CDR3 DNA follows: TGTGCCTGGAGTGTACTCAGGGCGGACATTCAGTACTTC.

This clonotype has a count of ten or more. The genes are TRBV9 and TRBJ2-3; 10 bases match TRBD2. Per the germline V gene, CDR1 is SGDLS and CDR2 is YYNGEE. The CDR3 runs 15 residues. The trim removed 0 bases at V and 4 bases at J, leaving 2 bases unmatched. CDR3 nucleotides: TGTGCCAGCAGCGTAGCCGGGACTAGCGCAGATACGCAGTATTTT. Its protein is CASSVAGTSADTQYF. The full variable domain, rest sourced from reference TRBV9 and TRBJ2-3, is DSGVTQTPKHLITATGQRVTLRCSPRSGDLSVYWYQQSLDQGLQFLIQYYNGEERAKGNILERFSAQQFPDLHSELNLSSLELGDSALYFCASSVAGTSADTQYFGPGTRLTVL.

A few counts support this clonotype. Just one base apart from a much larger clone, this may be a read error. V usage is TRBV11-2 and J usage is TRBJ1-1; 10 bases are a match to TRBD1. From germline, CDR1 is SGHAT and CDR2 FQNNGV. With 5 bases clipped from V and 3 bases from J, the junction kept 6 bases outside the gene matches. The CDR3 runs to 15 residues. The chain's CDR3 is CASSPTGGLDTEAFF. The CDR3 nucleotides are TGTGCCAGCAGCCCGACAGGGGGCCTGGACACTGAAGCTTTCTTT.